This T cell receptor beta chain was retrieved from a study of blood T cells in healthy people across ages. Study conclusions and caveats: Unknown CMV status may confound age-related changes in expanded clones.

Primed by a sample-barcoded 5' primer and a J-beta primer mix, a second PCR proceeded for 7 to 11 cycles. TCRdb ran MiXCR on the 5' RACE reads and lists one entry per CDR3 protein. The data show 1 million or so distinct CDR3 sequences, approximately 26% seen once. V lost 8 bases, J lost 4 bases, and 14 bases lay in between. This CDR3 spans 13 amino acids. The germline gives CDR1 MNHEY, CDR2 SVGEGT. This clonotype came up a few times. Its specificity is unknown. The same sample was also studied in work on T cells of mothers and their children. As that report states: Second-round PCR products received sample barcodes and 2-4 random nucleotides from the M1S primer.

The genes are TRBV6-2 or TRBV6-3 and TRBJ1-2; D remains ambiguous. This TCR was recovered from a girl aged 2 to 10 in good health. The source material was blood. CDR3 nucleotide sequence: TGTGCCAGCTCCCTTGCGCTGGCCTATGGCTACACCTTC. It translates to CASSLALAYGYTF.